This T cell receptor beta chain was sequenced in a study of beta chain features in type 1 diabetes. Study findings and constraints: There was a possibility that cDNA sequencing over-represented cells with high TCR expression. Fewer junction insertions and more nucleotide deletions appeared in type 1 diabetes patients. Naive, central memory and Treg TCRB repertoires seemed to resemble each other more closely in patients than they did in healthy donors.

Based on CD45RO/CCR7/CD25/CD127/CD95/CD27, CD4+ regulatory, stem cell-like memory, naive and central memory cells were sorted. Only a few counts were recorded for this clone. Its target is unknown. Expressed TCRB transcripts were sequenced, since all the RNA that had been isolated was reverse transcribed. Clones were read by immunoSEQ multiplex PCR, and TCRdb kept only the in-frame ones, dropping some. The sample carries around 40,000 clones, 51% recorded once. The CDR3 loop spans 16 amino acids. Losses at the gene ends were 5 bases for V and 5 bases for J; bases not matched to a gene: 9. Germline values: CDR1 MNHEY, CDR2 SMNVEV (reference sequence).

The V call is TRBV27, the J call TRBJ2-5, with 12 bases that match TRBD2. This sequence was found in a woman younger than 30 in good health. The material sequenced was Tregs from blood. The CDR3 DNA is TGTGCCAGCAGTCCTCGACTAGCGGGAGTGGGGGAGACCCAGTACTTC. Translating it yields CASSPRLAGVGETQYF.